This T cell receptor (beta chain) was identified in a study of human T cells and chemical hapten exposure. Study results and caveats: DPC sensitization produced no change in TCRs with frequency above 1 in 1000.

Time point reported: patch test 2, 6 weeks after DPC sensitization. Treatment here: therapeutic diphenylcyclopropenone sensitization with weekly scalp DPC. Phlebotomy was performed prior to application of every patch test. Concerning this clonotype itself: Its antigen is undetermined.

The CDR3 covers 17 residues. J lost 1 base, V lost 0 bases, and 8 bases had no gene match. The V gene's germline CDR1 is SGHVS and CDR2 FNYEAQ. Within the library, unique molecular identifiers were attached to each individual cDNA molecule. TCRdb ran MiXCR on the RACE reads and lists one entry per CDR3 protein. The sample consists of a few hundred thousand distinct CDR3 sequences, more than 5% of them appearing once. The clonotype comes from a woman aged 18-29 years with alopecia areata. Some clones in this sample may be carry-over from other donors' samples. This rearrangement joins TRBV7-6 to TRBJ2-5; 7 bases line up with TRBD1. Sequenced material: whole blood, taken in connection with sensitization to the hapten diphenylcyclopropenone (DPC). The CDR3 is CASSLAQAGTAQETQYF. The CDR3 coding sequence is TGTGCCAGCAGCTTAGCTCAAGCCGGGACAGCCCAAGAGACCCAGTACTTC.